This passage covers 18 T cell receptor beta chains from one sample sequenced in a study of CD8 T cells in ankylosing spondylitis. In TCRdb, the 5' RACE reads were re-called with MiXCR into one record per CDR3 protein. The profile shows 250,000 to 300,000 distinct CDR3 sequences, approximately 20% of them singletons. Material: blood, either unsorted or a sorted T cell fraction (not recorded which). These receptor sequences come from a male donor with ankylosing spondylitis or in good health (not recorded which).

This clonotype was seen a handful of times. This CDR3 reads CASSPTGGDQETQYF. In DNA, the CDR3 is TGTGCCAGCAGTCCTACCGGGGGAGATCAAGAGACCCAGTACTTC. The chain uses TRBV12-3 or TRBV12-4 and TRBJ2-5; D perhaps matches TRBD2 (6 bases). This CDR3 is 15 amino acids long. Trimming removed 5 bases at V and 2 bases at J, with 15 bases between.

In its sample, this clonotype was seen many times. The chain links TRBV20-1 to TRBJ2-3, with 10 positions matching TRBD2. The V and J ends lost 6 bases and 11 bases, in that order; junction bases with no gene match: 20. Germline V CDR1 and CDR2: DFQATT, SNEGSKA (reference sequence). This CDR3 comprises 16 residues. The CDR3 here is CSAIYLAGAPGMMQYF. CDR3 nucleotides: TGCAGTGCCATATATCTAGCGGGGGCGCCGGGAATGATGCAGTATTTT.

This clonotype has a handful of counts. The V and J genes are TRBV6-1 and TRBJ1-5; 7 bases agree with TRBD1. The CDR3 runs 15 residues. The germline gives CDR1 MNHNS, CDR2 SASEGT. Losses at the gene ends were 4 bases for V and 0 bases for J; bases not matched to a gene: 3. In DNA form, the CDR3 reads TGTGCCAGCAGTGCAGCAGGGGGTAGCAATCAGCCCCAGCATTTT. Translated: CASSAAGGSNQPQHF.

This rearrangement joins TRBV6-5 to TRBJ2-2; 8 bases fit TRBD2. V gave up 0 bases and J gave up 7 bases; unmatched junction bases: 10. Germline CDR1 is MNHEY and CDR2 is SVGAGI. The CDR3 loop spans 17 amino acids. CDR3 sequence reads: CASSYSRTSLRGGELFF. DNA for the CDR3: TGTGCCAGCAGTTACTCGAGGACTAGCTTGAGGGGCGGGGAGCTGTTTTTT.

This clonotype has ten or more counts. The gene calls are TRBV20-1 and TRBJ2-5; D is unclear. Trimming left V 0 bases short and J 1 base short, with 12 bases between. Germline CDR1 is DFQATT and CDR2 is SNEGSKA (reference sequence). The CDR3 has 15 residues. In DNA, the CDR3 is TGCAGTGCTAGAGATCTAAGGAGAATCCAAGAGACCCAGTACTTC. Translating it yields CSARDLRRIQETQYF.

The chain recombines TRBV28 with TRBJ2-3, with TRBD2 as a possible D gene (7 bases). This CDR3 has 15 residues. Trimming took 6 bases from V and 0 from J, leaving 13 bases between them. The germline V gene encodes CDR1 MDHEN and CDR2 SYDVKM. The CDR3 bases are TGTGCCAGCAGGGACCGGGGGGCCAGCACAGATACGCAGTATTTT. This sequence encodes CASRDRGASTDTQYF.

The V gene is TRBV4-2, the J gene TRBJ1-5, with 7 bases aligning to TRBD1. The length of the CDR3 is 14 residues. Trimming took 0 bases from V and 10 from J; bases not matched to a gene: 6. Germline V gene lookup returns CDR1 LGHNA and CDR2 YNFKEQ. In DNA form, the CDR3 reads TGTGCCAGCAGCCAAGACCACAGGGGCTCACCCCAGCATTTT. The encoded protein is CASSQDHRGSPQHF.

This chain joins TRBV20-1 and TRBJ1-1; D uncertain. The germline V gene has CDR1 DFQATT and CDR2 SNEGSKA (reference sequence). CDR3 length: 12 residues. Trimming removed 6 bases at V and 1 base at J, with 9 bases between. The CDR3 coding sequence is TGCAGTGCCCAGGTGGGGAACACTGAAGCTTTCTTT. This codes for CSAQVGNTEAFF.

The chain has TRBV5-1 and TRBJ1-2, with no clear D. V lost 0 bases and J lost 7, with 10 bases in between. This CDR3 is built from 13 residues. The germline V gene encodes CDR1 SGHRS and CDR2 YFSETQ. The CDR3 bases are TGCGCCAGCAGCTTGGGGGAGTTGAGTGGCTACACCTTC. It codes for CASSLGELSGYTF.

This clonotype has a handful of counts. This rearrangement joins TRBV20-1 to TRBJ2-3, with D hard to call. Trimming shortened V by 5 bases and J by 3 bases, and 9 bases separated the two germline ends. The CDR3 consists of 12 residues. The V gene's germline CDR1 is DFQATT and CDR2 SNEGSKA (reference sequence). In nucleotides, the CDR3 is TGCAGTGCTCCACCTAAGACAGATACGCAGTATTTT. It codes for CSAPPKTDTQYF.

This clonotype turned up a few times. The chain recombines TRBV29-1 with TRBJ1-1; D ambiguous. The CDR3 consists of 12 residues. In germline, CDR1 is SQVTM, CDR2 ANQGSEA. V dropped 4 bases and J dropped 0 bases, with 6 bases sitting between them. The CDR3 DNA is TGCAGCGTTGTTAGAGTGAACACTGAAGCTTTCTTT. This gives the protein CSVVRVNTEAFF.

V gene TRBV5-1 combines with J gene TRBJ2-1; 8 nucleotides line up with TRBD2. Germline V lookup: CDR1 SGHRS, CDR2 YFSETQ. The CDR3 length is 15 residues. The J segment lost 5 bases and the V segment lost 1 base, leaving 5 bases of the junction unmatched. The CDR3 is CASSLWSGGDNEQFF. CDR3 DNA sequence: TGCGCCAGCAGCTTGTGGTCCGGGGGGGACAATGAGCAGTTCTTC.

V and J are TRBV20-1 and TRBJ2-5, with a tentative D call TRBD2 (7 bases). The CDR3 is 16 amino acids. Germline assignment: CDR1 DFQATT and CDR2 SNEGSKA (reference sequence). V lost 6 bases, J lost 2 bases, and 22 bases lay in between. The CDR3 DNA sequence: TGCAGTGCCGCGGACTTTACTGCGGGGGCTCAAGAGACCCAGTACTTC. It is translated as CSAADFTAGAQETQYF.

This chain links TRBV7-7 with TRBJ1-1; D gene uncertain. V was cut by 2 bases and J by 8 bases, with 12 bases left in between. Germline V CDR1 and CDR2: SSHAT, FNYEAQ (reference sequence). This CDR3 has 13 amino acids. CDR3 bases: TGTGCCAGCAGCTTAACCCTGCAGGCAGAAGCTTTCTTT. Encoded protein: CASSLTLQAEAFF.

The CDR3 DNA is TGTGCCAGCAGTCCCTTTCTGGGTTTGAACACTGAAGCTTTCTTT. This codes for CASSPFLGLNTEAFF. This chain connects TRBV12-3 or TRBV12-4 to TRBJ1-1; no clear D gene. The CDR3 is 15 amino acids. V was cut by 5 bases and J by 0 bases, with 13 bases left in between.

This clonotype was detected only a few times. This sequence joins TRBV4-2 and TRBJ1-2; possibly TRBD1 for D (5 bases). Germline V gives CDR1 LGHNA, CDR2 YNFKEQ. V was shortened by 0 bases and J by 3 bases, with 5 bases between the two germline ends. The CDR3 sequence is 13 residues long. Here the CDR3 reads CASSQEQDYGYTF. CDR3 nucleotides: TGTGCCAGCAGCCAAGAACAGGACTATGGCTACACCTTC.

This clonotype showed up just a few times. The V call is TRBV18, the J call TRBJ2-5, with TRBD1 matching over 8 bases. CDR3 length: 15 amino acids. Looked up from germline, CDR1 is KGHSH and CDR2 is LQKENI. With 1 base clipped from V and 2 bases from J, the junction kept 3 bases outside the gene matches. The CDR3 loop reads CASSPQGQVQETQYF. CDR3 in DNA: TGTGCCAGCTCACCACAGGGACAGGTACAAGAGACCCAGTACTTC.

This clonotype occurred a few times. V and J are TRBV28 and TRBJ1-2; 7 bases agree with TRBD1. Trimming removed 6 bases from V and 4 bases from J; junction bases left unmatched: 8. Germline values: CDR1 MDHEN, CDR2 SYDVKM. The length of the CDR3 is 14 residues. The CDR3 spells CASRPWDSGYGYTF. The DNA of the CDR3 is TGTGCCAGCAGGCCATGGGACAGCGGCTATGGCTACACCTTC.